The 23 T cell receptor beta chains below all came from one sample that was sequenced in a study of tumor-infiltrating lymphocytes in localized non-small cell lung cancer. Sequenced by immunoSEQ multiplex PCR; TCRdb stores in-frame clones only, minus some. The top ten hold about 9.2% of the sample, which has some 9,000 clones, 65% to 80% seen once. The sample was uninvolved lung tissue not adjacent to the tumor. The source of these receptors is a human donor with non-small cell lung cancer.

In this sample, this clone turned up a few times. The chain joins TRBV28 to TRBJ1-1, with D perhaps matching TRBD1 (5 bases). Looked up from germline, CDR1 is MDHEN and CDR2 is SYDVKM. CDR3 length equals 12 residues. Deletions cut 11 bases from V and 2 bases from J, with 12 bases between. The CDR3 sequence: CAARGSNTEAFF. The CDR3 DNA follows: TGTGCCGCCCGGGGGAGTAACACTGAAGCTTTCTTT.

The chain carries TRBV29-1 and TRBJ1-1; tentatively, D is TRBD1 (6 bases). The germline V gene encodes CDR1 SQVTM and CDR2 ANQGSEA. The CDR3 sequence is 12 residues long. V lost 6 bases, J lost 6 bases, and 14 bases lay in between. The CDR3 DNA sequence: TGCAGCGTAAACAGGGATTTCCCTGAAGCTTTCTTT. This sequence encodes CSVNRDFPEAFF.

The rearrangement joins TRBV5-1 to TRBJ2-1; D is perhaps TRBD1 (6 bases). The ends were cut back, 1 base at V and 3 bases at J, with 8 bases in the middle. Germline CDR1 SGHRS, CDR2 YFSETQ. The CDR3 covers 14 residues. The CDR3 here is CASSLQGSYNEQFF. The CDR3 DNA follows: TGCGCCAGCAGCTTGCAGGGGAGCTACAATGAGCAGTTCTTC.

The V call is TRBV11-2, the J call TRBJ2-7; 9 bases are a match to TRBD1. The germline gives CDR1 SGHAT, CDR2 FQNNGV. The CDR3 runs to 16 residues. V lost 1 base to trimming and J lost 4 bases; unmatched junction nucleotides: 8. This CDR3 is CASSLVSGQGSYEQYF. CDR3 sequence (DNA): TGTGCCAGCAGCTTAGTCTCTGGACAGGGGTCGTACGAGCAGTACTTC. Using reference TRBV11-2 and TRBJ2-7 for the parts outside the CDR3, the full variable domain is EAGVAQSPRYKIIEKRQSVAFWCNPISGHATLYWYQQILGQGPKLLIQFQNNGVVDDSQLPKDRFSAERLKGVDSTLKIQPAKLEDSAVYLCASSLVSGQGSYEQYFGPGTRLTVT.

The table lists this clone with a few counts. This CDR3 reads CSVATSERADTQYF. For the CDR3, the DNA is TGCAGCGTCGCGACTAGCGAGCGGGCAGATACGCAGTATTTT. The V call is TRBV29-1, the J call TRBJ2-3; 8 bases fit TRBD2. CDR1 and CDR2 from the germline V gene are SQVTM and ANQGSEA. V shed 6 bases and J 4 bases; nucleotides not matched to a gene: 9. CDR3 length: 14 residues.

The rearrangement links TRBV19 to TRBJ1-4; D call uncertain. This CDR3 spans 15 amino acids. Germline V CDR1 and CDR2: LNHDA, SQIVND (reference sequence). V gave up 8 bases and J gave up 6 bases, with 19 bases separating them. The CDR3 loop is CASGDPRRADEKLFF. CDR3 nucleotide sequence: TGTGCCAGTGGTGACCCTCGGCGTGCGGATGAAAAACTGTTTTTT. Full variable domain (remainder filled in from reference TRBV19 and TRBJ1-4): DGGITQSPKYLFRKEGQNVTLSCEQNLNHDAMYWYRQDPGQGLRLIYYSQIVNDFQKGDIAEGYSVSREKKESFPLTVTSAQKNPTAFYLCASGDPRRADEKLFFGSGTQLSVL.

Only a few counts were recorded for this clone. The chain links TRBV6-5 to TRBJ1-2; D is uncertain. The V end lost 5 bases, the J end lost 1 base, and 8 bases lay between the germline ends. Germline assignment: CDR1 MNHEY and CDR2 SVGAGI. The CDR3 sequence is 13 residues long. In DNA, the CDR3 is TGTGCCAGCAGTCCACAGCGTAACTATGGCTACACCTTC. Encoded protein: CASSPQRNYGYTF.

This sequence joins TRBV7-9 and TRBJ2-2; a possible D gene is TRBD2 (5 bases). The CDR3 loop spans 14 amino acids. Trimming cost V 4 bases and J 7 bases, with 13 bases left between them. CDR1 is SEHNR and CDR2 is FQNEAQ in the germline V gene (reference sequence). The CDR3 nucleotides read TGTGCCAGCAGCTCCTTGTTGAGCGGCGGGGAGCTGTTTTTT. It yields the protein CASSSLLSGGELFF.

This clone was observed a single time. The rearrangement uses TRBV4-3 and TRBJ2-2, with 10 positions matching TRBD2. Trimming took 1 base from V and 0 from J; bases not matched to a gene: 8. CDR3 length equals 19 residues. Germline assignment: CDR1 LGHNA and CDR2 YSLEER. For the CDR3, the DNA is TGCGCCAGCAGCCAAGTGGGGGGACTAGCGTGGTCGAACACCGGGGAGCTGTTTTTT. It is translated as CASSQVGGLAWSNTGELFF.

This chain uses TRBV11-1 with TRBJ2-5; possible D gene TRBD1, 5 bases. The V gene lost 2 bases and the J gene lost 2 bases, with 9 bases spanning the gap. The CDR3 covers 14 residues. From germline, CDR1 is SGHAT and CDR2 FQDESV (reference sequence). The DNA for the CDR3 is TGTGCCAGCAGCTTAAACGCAGGGCAAGAGACCCAGTACTTC. Protein sequence: CASSLNAGQETQYF.

The CDR3 nucleotides read TGTGCCAGCTCACCGGGACGCCTTAGAGGGACTAGCGCAACCTACGAGCAGTACTTC. Translating it yields CASSPGRLRGTSATYEQYF. V and J are TRBV18 and TRBJ2-7, with 10 positions matching TRBD2. This CDR3 comprises 19 residues. The germline V gene has CDR1 KGHSH and CDR2 LQKENI. J gave up 2 bases and V 3 bases, and 16 bases lay outside the gene matches.

The rearrangement uses TRBV5-6 and TRBJ2-7; tentatively, D is TRBD1 or TRBD2 (5 bases each). Trimming left V 1 base short and J 2 bases short, with 7 bases between. The CDR3 runs 13 residues. Per the germline V gene, CDR1 is SGHDT and CDR2 is YYEEEE. The chain's CDR3 is CASSLRDAYEQYF. The CDR3 nucleotides are TGTGCCAGCAGCTTGAGGGACGCCTACGAGCAGTACTTC.

Concerning this clone: One end of the junction fails to match germline, which may point to a read error. The chain links TRBV7-7 to TRBJ2-3, with a weak D call TRBD2 (5 bases). Germline assignment: CDR1 SSHAT and CDR2 FNYEAQ (reference sequence). CDR3 length: 15 amino acids. CDR3 sequence reads: CASSLGLADTDTQYF. The CDR3 bases are TGTGCTAGCAGCTTAGGGCTAGCAGACACAGATACGCAGTATTTT. The entire variable domain, with the rest obtained from reference TRBV7-7 and TRBJ2-3, is as follows: GAGVSQSPRYKVTKRGQDVTLRCDPISSHATLYWYQQALGQGPEFLTYFNYEAQPDKSGLPSDRFSAERPEGSISTLTIQRTEQRDSAMYRCASSLGLADTDTQYFGPGTRLTVL.

This clone came up a few times. V and J are TRBV7-2 and TRBJ1-2; no definite D call. The CDR3 is 16 residues long. V gave up 2 bases and J gave up 0 bases, with 13 bases separating them. The germline V gene encodes CDR1 SGHTA and CDR2 FQGNSA. CDR3 sequence reads: CASSLTRSQANYGYTF. The CDR3 DNA sequence: TGTGCCAGCAGCTTAACGAGGAGCCAAGCTAACTATGGCTACACCTTC.

This clone was detected a few times. V is TRBV18 and J is TRBJ1-1; D not resolved. Germline V lookup: CDR1 KGHSH, CDR2 LQKENI. V lost 2 bases and J lost 5, with 6 bases in between. The CDR3 is made up of 12 amino acids. The CDR3 is CASSPGETEAFF. DNA for the CDR3: TGTGCCAGCTCACCAGGCGAGACTGAAGCTTTCTTT.

This clone was found once. The chain has TRBV27 and TRBJ2-7; D is perhaps TRBD1 or TRBD2 (5 bases each). This CDR3 contains 16 residues. CDR1 and CDR2 from the germline V gene are MNHEY and SMNVEV (reference sequence). V lost 3 bases to trimming and J lost 4 bases, with 19 bases between them. CDR3 protein: CASSFRDRDGGYEQYF. CDR3 in DNA: TGTGCCAGCAGTTTTAGGGACCGGGACGGCGGGTACGAGCAGTACTTC.

The chain is built from TRBV23-1 and TRBJ1-5, with 8 bases aligning to TRBD1. TRBV23-1 is an ORF, and what it does is uncertain. The trim removed 1 base at V and 5 bases at J, leaving 10 bases unmatched. The CDR3 is 17 residues long. For the CDR3, the DNA is TGCGCCAGCAGTCAATTTTTTCCAGGGGGCGTGGATCAGCCCCAGCATTTT. Translation: CASSQFFPGGVDQPQHF.

This clone was seen just once. The chain couples TRBV4-1 to TRBJ2-1; 7 positions agree with TRBD2. The CDR3 has 16 residues. V was pared by 2 bases and J by 5 bases, with 9 bases of the junction left unmatched. Germline CDR1 is MGHRA and CDR2 is YSYEKL. The CDR3 bases are TGCGCCAGCAGCCAACTTGGATCCGGGACTAACAATGAGCAGTTCTTC. Its translation is CASSQLGSGTNNEQFF.

The chain is built from TRBV4-3 and TRBJ2-1; a weak D match, TRBD1 (6 bases). This CDR3 spans 13 amino acids. Trimming took 2 bases from V and 7 from J, leaving 9 bases between them. The germline V gene has CDR1 LGHNA and CDR2 YSLEER. The DNA for the CDR3 is TGCGCCAGCAGCCAACGAGGGGGTAATGAGCAGTTCTTC. Translation gives CASSQRGGNEQFF.

The chain links TRBV7-2 to TRBJ1-4, with 11 bases aligning to TRBD1. CDR3 length equals 16 residues. Germline CDR1 is SGHTA and CDR2 is FQGNSA. Trimming at V came to 4 bases and at J to 7 bases, leaving 8 bases not matched to a gene. The CDR3 DNA sequence: TGTGCCAGCAGCTCCGGACAGGGGGCTTGGGGTGAAAAACTGTTTTTT. It specifies CASSSGQGAWGEKLFF.

The chain has TRBV30 and TRBJ1-5; 7 bases align to TRBD1. V lost 1 base and J lost 7; bases outside the gene matches: 13. There are 16 residues in the CDR3. CDR1 is GTSNPN, CDR2 SVGIG, per germline (reference sequence). CDR3 sequence reads: CAWSAKGGAGIQPQHF. DNA of the CDR3: TGTGCCTGGAGTGCAAAAGGGGGCGCTGGGATCCAGCCCCAGCATTTT.

This clone has a handful of counts. The CDR3 protein is CASTVGGADEKLFF. The CDR3 bases are TGTGCCAGCACGGTCGGGGGAGCGGACGAAAAACTGTTTTTT. The rearrangement uses TRBV28 and TRBJ1-4, with a possible D match to TRBD1 (5 bases). The CDR3 is 14 amino acids. The V gene lost 7 bases and the J gene lost 8 bases, with 17 bases spanning the gap. CDR1 and CDR2 from the germline V gene are MDHEN and SYDVKM.

In its sample, this clone was seen a few times. J is TRBJ2-3 and V is TRBV5-1; D remains unclear. The germline V gene encodes CDR1 SGHRS and CDR2 YFSETQ. The V end was cut by 3 bases, the J end by 3 bases, with 14 bases between. The CDR3 contains 15 residues. The CDR3 spells CASSSSPSQTDTQYF. CDR3 DNA: TGCGCCAGCAGCTCCAGCCCGAGTCAAACAGATACGCAGTATTTT.